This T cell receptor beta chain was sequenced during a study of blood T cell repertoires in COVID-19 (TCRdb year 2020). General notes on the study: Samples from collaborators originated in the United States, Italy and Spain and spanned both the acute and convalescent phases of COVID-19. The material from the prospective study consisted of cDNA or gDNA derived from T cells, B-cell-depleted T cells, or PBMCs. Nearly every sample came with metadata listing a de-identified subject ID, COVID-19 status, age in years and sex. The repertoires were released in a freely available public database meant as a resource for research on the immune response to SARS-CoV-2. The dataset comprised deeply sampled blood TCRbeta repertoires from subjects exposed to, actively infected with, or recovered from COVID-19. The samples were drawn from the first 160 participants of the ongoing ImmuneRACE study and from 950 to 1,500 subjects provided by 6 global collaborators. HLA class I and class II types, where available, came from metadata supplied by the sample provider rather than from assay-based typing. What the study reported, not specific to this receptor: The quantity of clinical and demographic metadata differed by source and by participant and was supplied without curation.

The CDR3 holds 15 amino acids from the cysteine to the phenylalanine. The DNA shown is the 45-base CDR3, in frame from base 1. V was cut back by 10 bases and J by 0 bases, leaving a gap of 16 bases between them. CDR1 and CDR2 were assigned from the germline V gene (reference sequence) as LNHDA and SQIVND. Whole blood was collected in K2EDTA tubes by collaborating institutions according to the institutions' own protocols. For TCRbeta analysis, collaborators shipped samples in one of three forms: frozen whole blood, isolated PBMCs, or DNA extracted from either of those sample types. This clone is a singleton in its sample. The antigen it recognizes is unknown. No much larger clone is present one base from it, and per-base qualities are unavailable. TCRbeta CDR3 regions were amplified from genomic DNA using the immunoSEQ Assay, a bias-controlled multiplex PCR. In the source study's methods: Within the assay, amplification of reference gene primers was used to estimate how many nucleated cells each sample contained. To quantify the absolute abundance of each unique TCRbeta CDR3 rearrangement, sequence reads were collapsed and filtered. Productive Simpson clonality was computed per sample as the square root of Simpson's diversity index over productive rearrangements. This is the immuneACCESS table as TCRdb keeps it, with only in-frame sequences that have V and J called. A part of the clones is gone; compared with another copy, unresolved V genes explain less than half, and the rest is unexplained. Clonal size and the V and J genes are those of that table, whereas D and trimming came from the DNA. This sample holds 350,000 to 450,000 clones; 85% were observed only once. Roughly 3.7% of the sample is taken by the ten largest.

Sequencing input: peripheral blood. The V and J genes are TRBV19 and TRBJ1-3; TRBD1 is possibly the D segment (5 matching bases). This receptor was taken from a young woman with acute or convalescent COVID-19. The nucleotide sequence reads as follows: TGTGCCACCTCCGGGACTGAACACTCTGGAAACACCATATATTTT. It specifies CATSGTEHSGNTIYF.